A selection of T cell receptor beta chains follows, all from one sample in a study of response to subunit inactivated influenza vaccine. TCRdb analysed the RT-PCR reads with MiXCR anew, one entry per CDR3 protein. The sample lists 300,000 to 350,000 distinct CDR3 sequences, about 20% seen once, with 10% in the top ten. The sequencing here drew on PBMCs from blood, taken 21 months after vaccination. These receptors all stem from a man between 50 and 75 years old who received an inactivated influenza vaccine. Both conserved end residues are part of each CDR3. D genes are given only for firm matches. The size field is filled for only some rows; it gives once, few, many or a size class.

d_call: .; v_call: TRBV20-1; j_call: TRBJ1-5; clone_size: few; cdr3_nt: TGCAGTGCTAGAGATCCAGCAGGGAATAGCAATCAGCCCCAGCATTTT; cdr3_aa: CSARDPAGNSNQPQHF
d_call: TRBD1; v_call: TRBV20-1; j_call: TRBJ1-5; clone_size: .; cdr3_nt: TGCAGTGCTACCGCAGGGGGGGCATACAATCAGCCCCAGCATTTT; cdr3_aa: CSATAGGAYNQPQHF
d_call: .; v_call: TRBV7-2; j_call: TRBJ1-2; clone_size: many; cdr3_nt: TGTGCCAGCAGCTTAGGTCCCAGTCCGGATGGCTACACCTTC; cdr3_aa: CASSLGPSPDGYTF
d_call: TRBD1; v_call: TRBV9; j_call: TRBJ2-7; clone_size: many; cdr3_nt: TGTGCCAGCAGCCCCCGGGACAGGCCCTACGAGCAGTACTTC; cdr3_aa: CASSPRDRPYEQYF
d_call: .; v_call: TRBV29-1; j_call: TRBJ1-5; clone_size: .; cdr3_nt: TGCAGCGTTGGGTCTGGGGGTAATCAGCCCCAGCATTTT; cdr3_aa: CSVGSGGNQPQHF
d_call: TRBD1; v_call: TRBV11-2; j_call: TRBJ1-1; clone_size: .; cdr3_nt: TGTGCCAGCAGCTTAGATCAGGGGGCGATCACTGAAGCTTTCTTT; cdr3_aa: CASSLDQGAITEAFF
d_call: .; v_call: TRBV20-1; j_call: TRBJ2-6; clone_size: few; cdr3_nt: TGCAGTGCTTCGGACTGGACCTCTGGGGCCAACGTCCTGACTTTC; cdr3_aa: CSASDWTSGANVLTF
d_call: .; v_call: TRBV12-3/TRBV12-4; j_call: TRBJ1-1; clone_size: few; cdr3_nt: TGTGCCAGCAGGAGAAGGGACCTGAACACTGAAGCTTTCTTT; cdr3_aa: CASRRRDLNTEAFF
d_call: TRBD1; v_call: TRBV7-9; j_call: TRBJ2-3; clone_size: few; cdr3_nt: TGTGCCAGCAGCTTACTGGGACAGGTCACAGATACGCAGTATTTT; cdr3_aa: CASSLLGQVTDTQYF
d_call: .; v_call: TRBV4-3; j_call: TRBJ2-1; clone_size: .; cdr3_nt: TGCGCCAGCAGCCAAACCCCTTACAATGAGCAGTTCTTC; cdr3_aa: CASSQTPYNEQFF
d_call: .; v_call: TRBV12-3/TRBV12-4; j_call: TRBJ2-7; clone_size: many; cdr3_nt: TGTGCCAGCAGTGAAGCGGGCGACTCCTACGAGCAGTACTTC; cdr3_aa: CASSEAGDSYEQYF
d_call: .; v_call: TRBV28; j_call: TRBJ2-7; clone_size: .; cdr3_nt: TGTGCCAGCAGTTTTGAGGGACTGGCTTACGAGCAGTACTTC; cdr3_aa: CASSFEGLAYEQYF
d_call: TRBD2; v_call: TRBV20-1; j_call: TRBJ2-1; clone_size: .; cdr3_nt: TGCAGTGCTAGAGATTTAAGGGCTAGCGGGAGCTCCTACAATGAGCAGTTCTTC; cdr3_aa: CSARDLRASGSSYNEQFF
d_call: .; v_call: TRBV20-1; j_call: TRBJ1-2; clone_size: few; cdr3_nt: TGCAGTGCTAGGCGTCAGGCCCCCTTACGGGGCTACACCTTC; cdr3_aa: CSARRQAPLRGYTF
d_call: .; v_call: TRBV12-3/TRBV12-4; j_call: TRBJ2-2; clone_size: .; cdr3_nt: TGTGCCAGCAGCTCCGGGACTTCTCCCGGGGAGCTGTTTTTT; cdr3_aa: CASSSGTSPGELFF
d_call: .; v_call: TRBV29-1; j_call: TRBJ1-2; clone_size: many; cdr3_nt: TGCAGCGTTGAGCAGGTTGGCAGGAGCTCCTATGGCTACACCTTC; cdr3_aa: CSVEQVGRSSYGYTF
d_call: TRBD1; v_call: TRBV10-2; j_call: TRBJ1-4; clone_size: .; cdr3_nt: TGCGCCAGCAGTGTCATCGTTGGGACAGAGGATGAAAAACTGTTTTTT; cdr3_aa: CASSVIVGTEDEKLFF
d_call: .; v_call: TRBV7-2; j_call: TRBJ2-3; clone_size: .; cdr3_nt: TGTGCCAGCAGCTTAGCGGGTTTAAGCACAGATACGCAGTATTTT; cdr3_aa: CASSLAGLSTDTQYF
d_call: .; v_call: TRBV12-3/TRBV12-4; j_call: TRBJ1-5; clone_size: .; cdr3_nt: TGTGCCAGCAGTCCTGAAGGGGGTGGGTACCAGCCCCAGCATTTT; cdr3_aa: CASSPEGGGYQPQHF
d_call: .; v_call: TRBV12-3/TRBV12-4; j_call: TRBJ2-1; clone_size: few; cdr3_nt: TGTGCCAGCAGGCCGAGGGAAAAGGTTTACGTGGAGCAGTTCTTC; cdr3_aa: CASRPREKVYVEQFF
d_call: TRBD1; v_call: TRBV29-1; j_call: TRBJ2-1; clone_size: few; cdr3_nt: TGCAGCGTCGGCCGAACAGGGGGCCGGGACAATGAGCAGTTCTTC; cdr3_aa: CSVGRTGGRDNEQFF
d_call: .; v_call: TRBV20-1; j_call: TRBJ2-7; clone_size: .; cdr3_nt: TGCAGTGCTAGAGATCCGGGACTTTACGAGCAGTACTTC; cdr3_aa: CSARDPGLYEQYF
d_call: TRBD2; v_call: TRBV9; j_call: TRBJ2-1; clone_size: few; cdr3_nt: TGTGCCAGCAGCGTAGTGGGGGGGGAGCAGTTCTTC; cdr3_aa: CASSVVGGEQFF
d_call: TRBD2; v_call: TRBV7-8; j_call: TRBJ2-2; clone_size: .; cdr3_nt: TGTGCCAGCAGCAAAGGACTAGTGACCGGGGAGCTGTTTTTT; cdr3_aa: CASSKGLVTGELFF
d_call: .; v_call: TRBV6-1; j_call: TRBJ1-6; clone_size: .; cdr3_nt: TGTGCCAGCAGTCAGGAGATATCTTATTCACCCCTCCACTTT; cdr3_aa: CASSQEISYSPLHF
d_call: .; v_call: TRBV28; j_call: TRBJ1-5; clone_size: .; cdr3_nt: TGTGCCAGCAGTTTATTGTCGGAGAATCAGCCCCAGCATTTT; cdr3_aa: CASSLLSENQPQHF
d_call: .; v_call: TRBV12-3/TRBV12-4; j_call: TRBJ1-1; clone_size: .; cdr3_nt: TGTGCCAGCAGCCCCCCCCGGAGTTTGAACACTGAAGCTTTCTTT; cdr3_aa: CASSPPRSLNTEAFF
d_call: TRBD1; v_call: TRBV12-3/TRBV12-4; j_call: TRBJ1-6; clone_size: .; cdr3_nt: TGTGCCAGCAGTTGGGGACAGGGGGCGAATTCACCCCTCCACTTT; cdr3_aa: CASSWGQGANSPLHF
d_call: .; v_call: TRBV6-2/TRBV6-3; j_call: TRBJ1-1; clone_size: few; cdr3_nt: TGTGCCACCAAGGGGACGGAGGTAATAGGCACTGAAGCTTTCTTT; cdr3_aa: CATKGTEVIGTEAFF
d_call: .; v_call: TRBV28; j_call: TRBJ1-1; clone_size: .; cdr3_nt: TGTGCCAGCAGTTTATCCGTTGGGACGGGGAACACTGAAGCTTTCTTT; cdr3_aa: CASSLSVGTGNTEAFF
d_call: .; v_call: TRBV6-5; j_call: TRBJ2-7; clone_size: .; cdr3_nt: TGTGCCAGCAGTTCGCCCCAAACCAGGGGCTTCTCCTACGAGCAGTACTTC; cdr3_aa: CASSSPQTRGFSYEQYF
d_call: .; v_call: TRBV11-2; j_call: TRBJ2-2; clone_size: few; cdr3_nt: TGTGCCAGCAGCCCTAACTTGAACACCGGGGAGCTGTTTTTT; cdr3_aa: CASSPNLNTGELFF
d_call: TRBD1; v_call: TRBV2; j_call: TRBJ2-3; clone_size: few; cdr3_nt: TGTGCCAGCTGGCCGGGACAGGGGCCCACAGATACGCAGTATTTT; cdr3_aa: CASWPGQGPTDTQYF
d_call: .; v_call: TRBV5-1; j_call: TRBJ1-1; clone_size: few; cdr3_nt: TGCGCCAGCCAGGTGGGGACGTCCACTGAAGCTTTCTTT; cdr3_aa: CASQVGTSTEAFF
d_call: .; v_call: TRBV12-5; j_call: TRBJ2-3; clone_size: few; cdr3_nt: TGTGCTAGTGGTTCCGGAAACAGGGCGGGCACAGATACGCAGTATTTT; cdr3_aa: CASGSGNRAGTDTQYF
d_call: TRBD2; v_call: TRBV20-1; j_call: TRBJ2-3; clone_size: .; cdr3_nt: TGCAGTGCCGGGGCTATGAAGCGGGATAGCACAGATACGCAGTATTTT; cdr3_aa: CSAGAMKRDSTDTQYF
d_call: .; v_call: TRBV7-3; j_call: TRBJ2-3; clone_size: .; cdr3_nt: TGTGCCAGCAGCTCGTTAGCGGAAAGCACAGATACGCAGTATTTT; cdr3_aa: CASSSLAESTDTQYF
d_call: TRBD1; v_call: TRBV3-1; j_call: TRBJ1-5; clone_size: many; cdr3_nt: TGTGCCAGCAGCCAAGGTATCGCCAGGGGGTTTGCTCAGCCCCAGCATTTT; cdr3_aa: CASSQGIARGFAQPQHF
d_call: .; v_call: TRBV23-1; j_call: TRBJ1-4; clone_size: .; cdr3_nt: TGCGCCAGCAGTCAACCCAACGGGGCACAGGCGGGAAATGAAAAACTGTTTTTT; cdr3_aa: CASSQPNGAQAGNEKLFF
d_call: .; v_call: TRBV7-2; j_call: TRBJ1-3; clone_size: .; cdr3_nt: TGTGCCAGCAGACCCCCGGGGAGTGGAAACACCATATATTTT; cdr3_aa: CASRPPGSGNTIYF
d_call: TRBD2; v_call: TRBV9; j_call: TRBJ2-3; clone_size: few; cdr3_nt: TGTGCCAGCAGCGCTTTAGCGAGCGGGGGAGGCACGCAGTATTTT; cdr3_aa: CASSALASGGGTQYF
d_call: .; v_call: TRBV9; j_call: TRBJ2-3; clone_size: .; cdr3_nt: TGTGCCAGCAGCGCGGGGGACACAGATACGCAGTATTTT; cdr3_aa: CASSAGDTDTQYF
d_call: TRBD2; v_call: TRBV10-3; j_call: TRBJ2-7; clone_size: .; cdr3_nt: TGTGCCATCAGTGAGGGGGGGGGACTAGTTCGGAGCTCCTACGAGCAGTACTTC; cdr3_aa: CAISEGGGLVRSSYEQYF
d_call: .; v_call: TRBV28; j_call: TRBJ1-3; clone_size: .; cdr3_nt: TGTGCCAGCGTTTCGGGCAGTGGGGGATCTGGAAACACCATATATTTT; cdr3_aa: CASVSGSGGSGNTIYF
d_call: .; v_call: TRBV5-1; j_call: TRBJ1-5; clone_size: few; cdr3_nt: TGCGCCAGCAGCTTGTCTGGGGGCTGGGAGCCCCAGCATTTT; cdr3_aa: CASSLSGGWEPQHF
d_call: .; v_call: TRBV12-3/TRBV12-4; j_call: TRBJ2-7; clone_size: .; cdr3_nt: TGTGCCAGCAGTTTCTCGGGGCGCGAGCAGTACTTC; cdr3_aa: CASSFSGREQYF
d_call: .; v_call: TRBV20-1; j_call: TRBJ1-2; clone_size: few; cdr3_nt: TGCAGTGCTCCTCGGGACGGTGGAAACTATGGCTACACCTTC; cdr3_aa: CSAPRDGGNYGYTF